A single sample is the source of the 26 T cell receptor beta chains below, sequenced in a study of T-cell memory formation after mild COVID-19. TCRdb recomputed calls from the 5' RACE reads with MiXCR, one row per CDR3 protein. The sample lists approximately 65,000 distinct CDR3 sequences, roughly 10% occurring once. Source material: PBMCs or a T cell subset sorted from them (not recorded which). These TCRs come from a man aged 18 to 29 who had mild COVID-19 (a few samples of this study predate the infection). Cell type and time point are not known.

CDR3 in DNA: TGTGCCAGCAGTTCCCTCACTAGCGGGGCTACGGATACGCAGTATTTT. Encoded protein: CASSSLTSGATDTQYF. The chain carries TRBV12-3 or TRBV12-4 and TRBJ2-3; 10 nucleotides line up with TRBD2. V was pared by 4 bases and J by 6 bases, with 10 bases of the junction left unmatched. The CDR3 is made up of 16 amino acids.

The genes are TRBV7-2 and TRBJ1-5, with 12 bases matching TRBD1. V was clipped by 5 bases and J by 6 bases; unmatched bases: 5. Germline V gives CDR1 SGHTA, CDR2 FQGNSA. CDR3 length: 15 residues. CDR3 nucleotides: TGTGCCAGCAGCGCAGGGACAGGGGGCCTTCAGCCCCAGCATTTT. Its translation: CASSAGTGGLQPQHF.

This clonotype was detected many times. V is TRBV5-1 and J is TRBJ2-7; TRBD1 might be the D (5 bases). Looked up from germline, CDR1 is SGHRS and CDR2 is YFSETQ. The CDR3 is 13 amino acids. V shed 7 bases and J shed 3 bases, with 14 bases lying between them. The CDR3 region is CASASDRYYEQYF. In nucleotides, the CDR3 is TGCGCCAGCGCGTCCGACAGATACTACGAGCAGTACTTC.

The V and J genes are TRBV27 and TRBJ2-6; no clear D. The ends were cut back, 2 bases at V and 2 bases at J, with 10 bases in the middle. The germline gives CDR1 MNHEY, CDR2 SMNVEV (reference sequence). The CDR3 contains 16 residues. The CDR3 spells CASSLEGRTGANVLTF. As DNA, the CDR3 is TGTGCCAGCAGTTTAGAAGGAAGGACTGGGGCCAACGTCCTGACTTTC.

DNA for the CDR3: TGCGCCAGCAGCTGGGGATCTAGCGGGGGGGCCGGTGGATACAATGAGCAGTTCTTC. This gives the protein CASSWGSSGGAGGYNEQFF. The V call is TRBV5-1, the J call TRBJ2-1; 12 bases agree with TRBD2. The CDR3 sequence is 19 residues long. Trimming at V came to 3 bases and at J to 4 bases, leaving 14 bases not matched to a gene. In germline, CDR1 is SGHRS, CDR2 YFSETQ.

V gene TRBV4-1 combines with J gene TRBJ2-5; either TRBD1 or TRBD2 may supply D (6 bases each). The germline V gene encodes CDR1 MGHRA and CDR2 YSYEKL. Deletions cut 5 bases from V and 4 bases from J, with 20 bases between. The CDR3 spans 16 residues. The CDR3 DNA sequence: TGCGCCAGCAGCGCCCTCGGAGGGGGGCTATCAGAGACCCAGTACTTC. Its translation: CASSALGGGLSETQYF.

The sample holds a few counts of this clonotype. The chain employs TRBV24-1 and TRBJ1-2; D is possibly TRBD1 (5 bases). The CDR3 extends over 14 amino acids. V gave up 7 bases and J gave up 5 bases, with 16 bases separating them. Per the germline V gene, CDR1 is KGHDR and CDR2 is SFDVKD. DNA for the CDR3: TGTGCCACCAGCCCGACCGGGACGGATTATGGCTACACCTTC. The encoded protein is CATSPTGTDYGYTF.

This clonotype has just a few counts. This chain uses TRBV6-2 or TRBV6-3 with TRBJ1-1; D unresolved. The length of the CDR3 is 13 residues. V lost 2 bases and J lost 2, with 6 bases in between. Germline CDR1 and CDR2: MNHEY and SVGEGT. Here the CDR3 DNA reads TGTGCCAGCAGTTACAGGGATAACACTGAAGCTTTCTTT. This encodes CASSYRDNTEAFF.

This chain links TRBV4-2 with TRBJ1-4, with a possible D match to TRBD1 (6 bases). The V end was cut by 0 bases, the J end by 10 bases, with 9 bases between. Per the germline V gene, CDR1 is LGHNA and CDR2 is YNFKEQ. The CDR3 has 13 residues. The CDR3 DNA sequence: TGTGCCAGCAGCCAAGATACAGGGAGAAAACTGTTTTTT. It encodes CASSQDTGRKLFF.

This chain joins TRBV4-1 and TRBJ1-1; D is perhaps TRBD1 (5 bases). Germline V CDR1 and CDR2: MGHRA, YSYEKL. The V gene lost 4 bases and the J gene lost 9 bases, with 15 bases spanning the gap. The CDR3 consists of 13 residues. The CDR3, as DNA: TGCGCCAGCAGCCGCGAGGGTGGGGGACAAGCTTTCTTT. Its protein is CASSREGGGQAFF.

The chain joins TRBV20-1 to TRBJ2-2, with 12 bases that match TRBD2. This CDR3 spans 16 amino acids. Germline CDR1 reads DFQATT; CDR2 reads SNEGSKA (reference sequence). V shed 6 bases and J 3 bases; nucleotides not matched to a gene: 8. CDR3 protein: CSAAGTSGFYTGELFF. CDR3 DNA sequence: TGCAGTGCCGCTGGGACTAGCGGGTTTTACACCGGGGAGCTGTTTTTT.

This clonotype was counted at least ten times. V and J are TRBV5-1 and TRBJ1-6, with D unclear. The CDR3 sequence is 15 residues long. Germline values: CDR1 SGHRS, CDR2 YFSETQ. Deletions cut 6 bases from V and 6 bases from J, with 16 bases between. The CDR3 protein is CASTGNWERNSPLHF. The CDR3, as DNA: TGCGCCAGCACCGGGAATTGGGAGCGTAATTCACCCCTCCACTTT.

This clonotype was seen repeatedly, ten times or more. The chain combines TRBV7-6 with TRBJ2-1; 8 bases agree with TRBD1. The germline CDR1 and CDR2 sequences are SGHVS and FNYEAQ. The CDR3 is 17 residues long. Trimming took 4 bases from V and 8 from J; bases not matched to a gene: 16. The CDR3 is CASSSPYVGQGSDEQFF. The CDR3 nucleotides are TGTGCCAGCAGCTCCCCTTATGTAGGACAGGGTAGTGATGAGCAGTTCTTC.

This rearrangement joins TRBV7-2 to TRBJ2-7; no reliable D call. The V gene's germline CDR1 is SGHTA and CDR2 FQGNSA. Trimming took off 1 base at V and 0 bases at J, with 7 bases between the two ends. This CDR3 has 14 residues. CDR3 coding DNA: TGTGCCAGCAGCTTAGGCGCGAGCTCCTACGAGCAGTACTTC. The encoded protein is CASSLGASSYEQYF.

The chain is built from TRBV6-5 and TRBJ2-6; D unresolved. V gave up 7 bases and J gave up 4 bases, with 5 bases separating them. Germline-derived CDR1 and CDR2 are MNHEY and SVGAGI. This CDR3 has 12 residues. CDR3 DNA sequence: TGTGCCAGCATGACCGGGGCCAACGTCCTGACTTTC. Residues: CASMTGANVLTF.

The rearrangement uses TRBV2 and TRBJ1-1; D is possibly TRBD1 (6 bases). Trimming removed 4 bases at V and 4 bases at J, with 10 bases between. Per the germline V gene, CDR1 is SNHLY and CDR2 is FYNNEI. There are 13 residues in the CDR3. The CDR3 loop is CASSVGAGTEAFF. The CDR3 nucleotides are TGTGCCAGCAGTGTGGGGGCGGGCACTGAAGCTTTCTTT.

This clonotype appeared many times. The genes are TRBV7-9 and TRBJ1-4; 8 nucleotides align to TRBD1. This CDR3 is 15 amino acids long. Germline loops: CDR1 SEHNR, CDR2 FQNEAQ (reference sequence). The V and J ends lost 6 bases and 5 bases, in that order; junction bases with no gene match: 8. The CDR3 region has the DNA TGTGCCAGCAGTCCTCAGGGGGCGAGAAATGAAAAACTGTTTTTT. Protein: CASSPQGARNEKLFF.

This clonotype was counted many times. The chain employs TRBV5-1 and TRBJ2-5, with D perhaps matching TRBD2 (6 bases). With 3 bases removed from V and 1 base from J, the gap between germline ends came to 10 bases. Germline V gene data show CDR1 as SGHRS and CDR2 as YFSETQ. The CDR3 has 14 amino acids. The CDR3 loop is CASSSAGIQETQYF. CDR3 nucleotides: TGCGCCAGCAGCTCGGCGGGGATCCAAGAGACCCAGTACTTC.

This clonotype was observed many times. The chain employs TRBV10-3 and TRBJ2-3; D is unclear. Germline V gene lookup returns CDR1 ENHRY and CDR2 SYGVKD. V shed 1 base and J shed 7 bases, with 9 bases lying between them. The CDR3 contains 13 residues. CDR3 residues: CAISEWARNTQYF. In nucleotides, the CDR3 is TGTGCCATCAGTGAGTGGGCACGAAATACGCAGTATTTT.

This clonotype was recorded many times. The chain employs TRBV7-2 and TRBJ2-7, with D possibly called TRBD1 or TRBD2 (5 bases each). Between the trimmed V and J ends, which lost 7 bases and 1 base, there was a span of 14 bases. CDR3 size: 14 residues. Per the germline V gene, CDR1 is SGHTA and CDR2 is FQGNSA. The CDR3 bases are TGTGCCAGCACCAGGGACCCCACATCCTACGAGCAGTACTTC. It is translated as CASTRDPTSYEQYF.

This clonotype came up many times. The chain combines TRBV7-3 with TRBJ2-3; the D gene is possibly TRBD1 (5 bases). Trimming pared 2 bases from V and 5 bases from J, leaving 11 bases between. Germline-derived CDR1 and CDR2 are SGHTA and FQGTGA. The length of the CDR3 is 14 residues. The CDR3 DNA sequence: TGTGCCAGCAGCTTAGTAGGGGTCCGAGATACGCAGTATTTT. It encodes CASSLVGVRDTQYF.

This clonotype was seen many times. The rearrangement uses TRBV7-8 and TRBJ2-7; D might be TRBD1 or TRBD2, each matching 5 bases. The V gene's germline CDR1 is SGHVS and CDR2 FQNEAQ. V gave up 4 bases and J gave up 4 bases, with 20 bases separating them. The CDR3 has 16 amino acids. CDR3: CASSSSSRDGRYEQYF. DNA of the CDR3: TGTGCCAGCAGCTCCTCCTCCCGGGACGGAAGATACGAGCAGTACTTC.

The gene calls are TRBV4-1 and TRBJ2-7, with 8 bases matching TRBD2. CDR3 length equals 15 residues. V shed 3 bases and J 4 bases; nucleotides not matched to a gene: 8. Germline CDR1 reads MGHRA; CDR2 reads YSYEKL. The CDR3: CASSQLRAGEYEQYF. CDR3 DNA: TGCGCCAGCAGCCAGCTACGAGCGGGAGAGTACGAGCAGTACTTC.

This chain links TRBV7-3 with TRBJ1-1, with 8 bases fitting TRBD1. Germline trimming cut 5 bases from V and 7 bases from J; bases unmatched to any gene: 18. The germline gives CDR1 SGHTA, CDR2 FQGTGA. The CDR3 totals 17 residues. CDR3 protein: CASSTKLPGQDTSEAFF. Here the CDR3 DNA reads TGTGCCAGCAGCACAAAACTCCCGGGACAGGACACGAGTGAAGCTTTCTTT.

The table lists this clonotype with a few counts. The V call is TRBV7-2, the J call TRBJ1-1; 9 bases line up with TRBD1. J lost 5 bases, V lost 2 bases, and 6 bases had no gene match. CDR3 length: 15 residues. Germline CDR1 reads SGHTA; CDR2 reads FQGNSA. The chain's CDR3 is CASSLRTGVGTEAFF. In DNA, the CDR3 is TGTGCCAGCAGCTTACGGACAGGGGTAGGAACTGAAGCTTTCTTT.

The gene calls are TRBV24-1 and TRBJ1-5, with a possible D match to TRBD1 (5 bases). Germline V gene data show CDR1 as KGHDR and CDR2 as SFDVKD. CDR3 length: 14 residues. The ends were cut back, 6 bases at V and 2 bases at J, with 10 bases in the middle. The CDR3 is CATSNPGGNQPQHF. The CDR3 DNA sequence: TGTGCCACCAGTAATCCGGGGGGCAATCAGCCCCAGCATTTT.